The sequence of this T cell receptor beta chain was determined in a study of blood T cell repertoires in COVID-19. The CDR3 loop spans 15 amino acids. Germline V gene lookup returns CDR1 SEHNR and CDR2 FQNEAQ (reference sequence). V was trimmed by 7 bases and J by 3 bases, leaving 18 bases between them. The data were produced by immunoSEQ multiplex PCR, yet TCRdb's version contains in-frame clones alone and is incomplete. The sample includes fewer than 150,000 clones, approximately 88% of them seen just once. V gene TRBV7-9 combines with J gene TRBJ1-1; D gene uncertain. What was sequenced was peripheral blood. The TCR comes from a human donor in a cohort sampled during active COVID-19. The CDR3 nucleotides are TGTGCCAGCAACACTTATTTGCCGGGGTACACTGAAGCTTTCTTT. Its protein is CASNTYLPGYTEAFF.